This T cell receptor beta chain originates from a study of blood T cell repertoires in COVID-19. About the study: The samples span acute and convalescent COVID-19 from the United States, Italy and Spain. The cDNA or gDNA used as material had been derived from T cells, B-cell-depleted T cells, or PBMCs.

As processed by the authors: Using reference gene primer amplification, nucleated cell counts were estimated. The protocol was immunoSEQ multiplex PCR, while the TCRdb copy is restricted to in-frame clones and leaves out a portion. That table is the source of V, J and clone size, and D and trimming were worked out from the DNA. The table lists more than 15,000 clones, 85% to 95% of them singletons. Germline V CDR1 and CDR2: MNHEY, SVGEGT. Trimming took 5 bases from V and 5 from J, leaving 8 bases between them. This CDR3 region has 12 residues. This sequence joins TRBV6-2 or TRBV6-3 and TRBJ2-3; D remains unclear. This receptor was identified in a human donor in a cohort sampled during active COVID-19. Input material: peripheral blood. Here the CDR3 reads CASSQTRDTQYF. Here the CDR3 DNA reads TGTGCCAGCAGTCAGACTCGAGATACGCAGTATTTT.